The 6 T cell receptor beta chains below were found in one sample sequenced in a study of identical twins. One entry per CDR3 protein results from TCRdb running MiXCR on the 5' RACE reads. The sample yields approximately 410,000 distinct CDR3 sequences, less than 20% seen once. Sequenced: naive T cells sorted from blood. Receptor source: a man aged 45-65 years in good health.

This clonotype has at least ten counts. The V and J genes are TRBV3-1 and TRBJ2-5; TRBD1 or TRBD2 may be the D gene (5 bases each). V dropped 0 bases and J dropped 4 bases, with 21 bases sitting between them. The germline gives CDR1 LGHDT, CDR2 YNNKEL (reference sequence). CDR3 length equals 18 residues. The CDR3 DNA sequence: TGTGCCAGCAGCCAAGATCATGGGACGGCGGCGGTAAGAGAGACCCAGTACTTC. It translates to CASSQDHGTAAVRETQYF.

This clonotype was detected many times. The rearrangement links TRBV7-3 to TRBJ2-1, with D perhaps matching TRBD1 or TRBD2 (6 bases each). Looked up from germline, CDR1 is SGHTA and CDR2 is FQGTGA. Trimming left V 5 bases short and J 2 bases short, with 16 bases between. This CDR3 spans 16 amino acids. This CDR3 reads CASSLNGGGPYNEQFF. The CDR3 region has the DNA TGTGCCAGCAGCCTTAACGGGGGCGGACCCTACAATGAGCAGTTCTTC.

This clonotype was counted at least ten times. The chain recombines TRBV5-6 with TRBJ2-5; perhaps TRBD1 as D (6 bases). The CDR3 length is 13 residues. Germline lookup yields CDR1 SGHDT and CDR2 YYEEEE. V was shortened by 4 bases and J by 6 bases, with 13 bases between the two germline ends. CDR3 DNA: TGTGCCAGCAGCCCTTCCAGGGGACAGACCCAGTACTTC. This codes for CASSPSRGQTQYF.

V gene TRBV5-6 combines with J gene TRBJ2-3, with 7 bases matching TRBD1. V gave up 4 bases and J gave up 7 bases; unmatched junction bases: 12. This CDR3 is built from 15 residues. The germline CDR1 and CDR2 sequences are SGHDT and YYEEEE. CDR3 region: CASSLRQGSRHTQYF. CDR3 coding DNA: TGTGCCAGCAGCCTACGACAGGGTTCGCGGCATACGCAGTATTTT. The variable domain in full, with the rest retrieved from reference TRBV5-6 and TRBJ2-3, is DAGVTQSPTHLIKTRGQQVTLRCSPKSGHDTVSWYQQALGQGPQFIFQYYEEEERQRGNFPDRFSGHQFPNYSSELNVNALLLGDSALYLCASSLRQGSRHTQYFGPGTRLTVL.

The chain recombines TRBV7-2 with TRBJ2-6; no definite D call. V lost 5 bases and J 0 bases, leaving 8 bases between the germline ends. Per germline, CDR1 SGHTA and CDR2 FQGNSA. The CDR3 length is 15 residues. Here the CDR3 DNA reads TGTGCCAGCAGCGAGCGATTCTCTGGGGCCAACGTCCTGACTTTC. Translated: CASSERFSGANVLTF. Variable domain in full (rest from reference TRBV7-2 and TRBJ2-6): GAGVSQSPSNKVTEKGKDVELRCDPISGHTALYWYRQSLGQGLEFLIYFQGNSAPDKSGLPSDRFSAERTGGSVSTLTIQRTQQEDSAVYLCASSERFSGANVLTFGAGSRLTVL.

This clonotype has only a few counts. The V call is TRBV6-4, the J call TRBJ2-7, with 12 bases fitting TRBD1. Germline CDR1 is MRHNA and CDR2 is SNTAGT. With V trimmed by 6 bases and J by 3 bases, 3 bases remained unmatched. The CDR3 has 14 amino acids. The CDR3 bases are TGTGCCAGCAGGGGACAGGGGGCGATCTACGAGCAGTACTTC. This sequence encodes CASRGQGAIYEQYF.